The T cell receptor beta chain under discussion was sequenced for a study of T-cell reconstitution after alpha-beta-depleted transplantation in children. This clonotype came up a few times. As it was prepared, the TCRbeta library received unique molecular identifiers. TCRdb re-analysed the PCR reads in MiXCR, keeping a single row per CDR3 protein. The sample contains about half a million distinct CDR3 sequences, 9.5% to 15% of which appear only once. This CDR3 region has 15 residues. Germline CDR1 reads SNHLY; CDR2 reads FYNNEI. With 4 bases clipped from V and 7 bases from J, the junction kept 6 bases outside the gene matches.

The source is a human donor who donated a stem cell graft to a child with combined immunodeficiency. The sample was PBMCs from the stem cell graft donor, taken from the stem cell graft. This rearrangement joins TRBV2 to TRBJ2-2; 10 bases agree with TRBD2. The CDR3 DNA is TGTGCCAGCAGTGTTCTAGCGGGAGCCGGCGGGGAGCTGTTTTTT. Protein product: CASSVLAGAGGELFF.